A selection of T cell receptor beta chains follows, all from one sample in a study of T cell responses to AZD1222 COVID-19 vaccine. This table comes from immunoSEQ multiplex PCR, and its TCRdb copy is limited to in-frame clones, with some not included. The sample shows about 85,000 clones, approximately 83% of them seen only once. Sequenced here: peripheral blood, sampled on day 0 of AZD1222 vaccination. All receptors come from an adult in good health. Both conserved end residues are part of each CDR3. The D gene is left open where the match is weak. Size tells how often a clone was seen (once, few, many) or the class of an expanded clone, and some rows leave it out.

j_call clone_size v_call d_call cdr3_aa
TRBJ2-5 - TRBV7-2 TRBD1 CASSRRTGRIKETQYF
TRBJ2-3 - TRBV5-1 - CASSLGRARTDTQYF
TRBJ2-7 - TRBV28 - CASKGQGPYEQYF
TRBJ2-2 - TRBV11-2 - CASSLIVSVLNTGELFF
TRBJ2-1 - TRBV12-2 - CASRLLSCGAVGSSSYNEQFF
TRBJ1-3 - TRBV2 - CASSTGSSGNTIYF
TRBJ1-3 - TRBV19 - CASTPQGRGNTIYF
TRBJ2-5 few TRBV6-5 TRBD1 CASSRGLQETQYF
TRBJ2-5 - TRBV9 TRBD2 CASSPPLPREDQETQYF
TRBJ2-1 - TRBV5-4 - CASSSQRAYNEQFF
TRBJ2-5 - TRBV5-1 TRBD1 CASSGTGGRETQYF
TRBJ2-7 - TRBV7-2 - CASSPSVGAYEQYF
TRBJ2-7 - TRBV28 - CASSSNYEQYF
TRBJ2-2 - TRBV7-2 - CASSLQGLTTGELFF
TRBJ2-2 - TRBV7-2 TRBD1 CASRWKGTGEYGGELFF
TRBJ2-3 - TRBV18 TRBD2 CASSPTRTSESTDTQYF
TRBJ2-1 - TRBV20-1 - CSASLDPKVFF
TRBJ1-5 - TRBV5-6 - CASSLDGYNQPQHF
TRBJ2-2 - TRBV7-9 TRBD1 CASSLRTGRTGELFF
TRBJ2-1 few TRBV5-1 - CASSPGADNEQFF
TRBJ1-1 - TRBV12-3/TRBV12-4 - CASGRVGNTEAFF
TRBJ2-3 - TRBV9 TRBD1 CASSVDQGESTDTQYF
TRBJ2-1 few TRBV9 TRBD2 CASSYSLGAGVYNEQFF
TRBJ2-1 - TRBV24-1 TRBD1 CATSDQGAYNEQFF
TRBJ1-2 - TRBV4-1 - CASSQDDYSYGYTF
TRBJ2-1 - TRBV27 TRBD2 CASSLTSGYNEQFF
TRBJ1-5 - TRBV5-4 - CASSLDRNSNQPQHF
TRBJ1-1 - TRBV5-1 - CASTRGGVENTEAFF
TRBJ1-3 - TRBV7-9 - CASSLVTAAGLRNTIYF
TRBJ2-2 - TRBV9 TRBD2 CASSVGAGDTGELFF
TRBJ1-2 - TRBV19 - CASSIQVTNYGYTF
TRBJ1-2 - TRBV15 - CATSRDRGLVAGGYTF
TRBJ1-3 few TRBV5-8 - CASSLPPGTSIYF
TRBJ1-3 - TRBV3-1/TRBV3-2 TRBD1 CASSPRDRGTGGNTIYF
TRBJ2-3 - TRBV6-5 - CASRGTINEDTQYF
TRBJ1-2 - TRBV28 - CASSLLGPNYGYTF
TRBJ2-6 - TRBV7-6 TRBD2 CASSRSTSGRINGANVLTF
TRBJ2-1 - TRBV20-1 TRBD1 CSASKGQGVYNEQFF
TRBJ2-7 - TRBV5-1 TRBD2 CASGTSGIYEQYF
TRBJ2-5 - TRBV5-8 - CASSLWAEPQETQYF
TRBJ1-4 - TRBV28 - CASCRRVANEKLFF
TRBJ2-7 - TRBV7-2 TRBD1 CASTSGTGVNEQYF
TRBJ2-5 - TRBV28 TRBD2 CASSLLDGRVQYF
TRBJ2-2 - TRBV19 - CASTRDRRRDTGELFF
TRBJ1-5 - TRBV6-1 - CASSETGYSNQPQHF
TRBJ2-2 - TRBV13 - CASSLIGELFF